This TCR beta chain was identified in a study of cytomegalovirus exposure and HLA in healthy donors (dated by TCRdb to 2016 to 2017). About the study as a whole: According to an earlier analysis of several hundred of the donors, about 180 million T cells yielded roughly 110 million unique TCR beta sequences and about 300 Gb of sequence data. HLA typing included class I and class II loci at four-digit resolution. An early release that covered fewer than 800 HLA-typed donors contained about 290 gigabases of sequencing data and about 93 million unique TCR sequences. Every repertoire in the discovery cohort had been generated on one and the same sequencing platform. The study aimed to test whether cataloging public T cell receptors could reveal signatures of past pathogen exposure. In a later analysis, previously published TCR beta repertoires from hundreds of donors were re-analyzed and high-resolution HLA genotyping was added so that TCR occurrence patterns could be studied. Because of strong linkage in the cohort, five DR-DQ haplotypes were treated as single units for association and clustering. The number of typed donors differed by locus: roughly 620-640 for A, B, C, DRB1 and DQB1; 522 for DQA1; fewer than 610 for DPA1; and roughly 470 for DPB1. Among the roughly 400 genotyped donors, under 90% belonged to the genetic ancestry cluster associated with self-reported Caucasian donors. The study profiled the T cell repertoires of hundreds of subjects by immunosequencing and related them to cytomegalovirus serostatus. In an earlier analysis of around 540 of the donors, high-throughput TCR beta sequencing was used to judge whether each TCR beta V gene segment behaved as functional or pseudogenic. The later analysis used no new phenotypic data to find candidate immune exposures, relying instead on TCR beta sequences and their occurrence across donors. A later genetic analysis took genome-wide SNP genotypes for about 55% of the 666 donors and used that subset as a discovery cohort. The study combined high-throughput TCR immunosequencing, statistical association of individual TCRs with disease status, and machine learning to predict cytomegalovirus infection status. Among roughly 400 genotyped donors of the cohort, an average of roughly 230,000 unique TCR beta nucleotide sequences was sequenced per donor, of which about 18% were non-productive. Donor age, sex, ethnicity and CMV serostatus were compiled alongside the repertoire data. Along with the 666-subject first cohort, a separate validation cohort of over 90 different subjects was used.

Study-wide conclusions, independent of this receptor: According to a later analysis, TCR association rates differed among HLA loci, with DRB1 alleles showing the most associated TCRs and HLA-C alleles showing the fewest. A later analysis reported that several top co-occurrence clusters appeared linked to parvovirus B19, influenza, CMV and Epstein-Barr virus. In a later genetic analysis, a missense DCLRE1C variant was associated with V-gene and J-gene trimming of TCR beta chains, and the association was replicated in an independent cohort. Most CMV-associated TCR beta chains appeared to be HLA-restricted in a later analysis, and the HLA associations seemed to be driven largely by CMV exposure. Because counts were too low, 15 to 20 rarely observed V segments, including chromosome 9 orphons, were excluded from the earlier analysis of several hundred of the donors. A total of 164 TCR beta chains were listed by the study as associated with cytomegalovirus. At a false discovery rate of 0.05, a later analysis linked around 15,000 TCR beta sequences to specific HLA alleles. A further reported finding was that TCR beta sequences accurately predicted the HLA-A and HLA-B alleles for most subjects in the first cohort. Because HLA typing was unavailable for some donors at each locus, only the typed subset was used in association tests. Presence/absence analyses assumed roughly uniform sequencing depth across donors, an assumption that may not hold. Some IMGT-functional V segments, including TRBV6-2 and TRBV6-3, could not be told apart with the 87-base-pair reads, so those segments were excluded. In a later analysis, HLA-associated TCR beta chains were found to be more clonally expanded and to have lower generation probabilities than equally common non-associated chains. The classifier was reported to diagnose cytomegalovirus status with high specificity and sensitivity in both the original cohort and the validation cohort. A cluster of highly shared sequence variants was judged likely to represent a technical artifact of the sequencing pipeline. When HLA alleles, especially DR and DQ, strongly co-occurred, TCR associations were difficult to assign to individual alleles. Compared with the approximately 670-donor mean, donors in an Asian-associated ancestry cluster had fewer N-insertions in productive TCRs, according to a later genetic analysis. Correlated functional status among segregating V segments might be attributable to linkage disequilibrium, but an unknown experimental factor could not be ruled out. The authors suggested that the approach could potentially be extended to other disease states and immunological phenotypes. While some public TCRs were present in many individuals, most TCR sequences turned up only very rarely across donors. In this cohort, only TCR beta chains were sequenced, and detectable features were limited by the absence of alpha or paired-chain data. An earlier analysis of approximately 590 of the donors showed that most TCR beta V segments appeared in productive rearrangements either about 87% or about 30% of the time, which broadly matched IMGT annotations. CMV serostatus was the only immune exposure information available for the cohort. In vitro tests confirmed that a few of the cytomegalovirus-associated TCR beta chains recognize cytomegalovirus antigens.

Worth noting for this clone: There is no known antigen for this receptor. Base qualities are not recorded, but no much larger clone differs from it by a single base.

In total, approximately 690 healthy bone marrow donors made up the cohort. Cohort members were all nominally healthy when sampled, although unrecorded immune exposures were likely present. The donor was CMV seronegative and belonged to the group of more than 300 seronegative cohort members. A peripheral blood sample was collected from each donor, and TCR beta sequencing was performed on peripheral blood mononuclear cells. The Qiagen DNeasy Blood Extraction Kit was used to extract genomic DNA from the blood cell samples. Reading the germline V gene gives CDR1 SGDLS and CDR2 YYNGEE. Trimming costs V 0 bases and J 3 bases, and their ends lie 11 bases apart. The CDR3 holds 15 amino acids from the cysteine to the phenylalanine. The only DNA kept is the CDR3, 45 bases in frame from the first base. Libraries were built with the immunoSEQ multiplex PCR assay. A mixture of 60 forward primers for TCR Vbeta segments and 13 reverse primers for TCR Jbeta segments was used in the multiplex PCR. The CDR3 region of rearranged TCR beta genes was amplified from genomic DNA by a multiplex PCR assay. The Illumina HiSeq System was used to sequence the amplified TCR beta libraries as 87-base-pair reads. As for the authors' bioinformatics: In a later analysis, some 80 million unique TCR beta chains were counted across the 650 to 700 repertoires, and approximately 9.9 million of these chains were shared by at least two donors. To remove PCR and sequencing errors, raw reads were error-corrected and collapsed into unique sequences using a nearest-neighbor algorithm that merged closely related sequences. V, D and J gene segments were assigned by aligning CDR3 sequences to IMGT reference sequences. For a sequence to be retained, a match of at least six nucleotides to both a V gene segment and a J gene segment was required. Rearrangements were called productive when the CDR3 lacked stop codons and stayed in frame with V and J; all others were non-productive. CDR3 was defined according to IMGT convention as the region running from the second conserved V-encoded cysteine to the conserved J-encoded phenylalanine. In an earlier analysis of around 540 of the donors, sequences lacking an unambiguous match to a single V gene segment were excluded. In an earlier analysis of approximately 590 of the donors, a V segment was called functional when productive rearrangements were above 56.7%, and segregating when the standard deviation between donors exceeded 5%. A statistical classification framework was built to diagnose cytomegalovirus status from the catalog of TCR beta chain sequences. A later analysis assigned V and J genes by comparing TCR nucleotide sequences with IMGT/GENE-DB human TR gene sequences. Using the TCRdist pipeline, a later analysis assigned CDR3 sequences along with most-parsimonious VDJ recombination scenarios. In a later analysis, each TCR beta chain was defined by its CDR3 amino acid sequence together with its V-gene family, and reads without a unique V-gene family were excluded. To address suspected cross-contamination and a sequencing artifact, a later analysis removed under 600 highly shared, low-generation-probability nucleotide sequences. In a later analysis, a clonal expansion index was calculated for each public chain from normalized within-repertoire ranks of inferred template counts. In a later analysis, generation probabilities were computed using a VDJ recombination model fitted to out-of-frame rearrangements, and the results were checked against IGoR. A later analysis scored TCR-TCR, TCR-HLA and TCR-CMV co-occurrence with hypergeometric tests, applying a repertoire-size bias correction to TCR pairs. To estimate false discovery rates, a later analysis permuted the HLA or CMV assignments 20 times. In a later analysis, co-occurring TCRs were grouped using DBSCAN, and TCRdist sequence similarity was added for clustering within HLA-allele-positive subsets. Repertoires with fewer than 30,000 or more than 120,000 public chains, plus five repertoires with anomalous nucleotide sharing, were excluded from co-occurrence clustering. TCRdb's version of the immuneACCESS table is confined to in-frame rearrangements and falls short of the full clone set. An unresolved V gene accounts for under half of the shortfall where checked; the remainder is of unknown origin. That table furnishes V, J and clone size, whereas the DNA furnished D and trimming. Recorded for this sample are about 130,000 clones; about 81% of them occurred a single time. 1.1% of the sample belongs to the ten largest clones.

The receptor was isolated from a woman in her twenties or thirties in good health and CMV-seronegative. The sample comprised PBMCs. This chain joins TRBV9 to TRBJ2-3; a tentative D match to TRBD2 spans 5 bases. CDR3 reads: CASSVVGEVTDTQYF. The DNA is as follows: TGTGCCAGCAGCGTAGTCGGGGAAGTTACAGATACGCAGTATTTT.